Below, 19 T cell receptor beta chains from the same sample are listed, as sequenced in a study of blood T cell repertoires in COVID-19. The protocol was immunoSEQ multiplex PCR, while the TCRdb copy is restricted to in-frame clones and leaves out a portion. The sample holds 150,000 to 200,000 clones; 85% are singletons and the top ten take approximately 3.3%. Specimen: peripheral blood. These receptors were obtained from a human donor with acute or convalescent COVID-19. The donor label of this sample is uncertain.

CDR3 sequence reads: CASSYSPTGLYGYTF. For the CDR3, the DNA is TGTGCCAGCAGTTACTCTCCGACAGGACTGTATGGCTACACCTTC. The chain uses TRBV6-5 and TRBJ1-2; TRBD1 is a possible D gene (6 bases). The CDR3 is 15 amino acids. Germline V CDR1 and CDR2: MNHEY, SVGAGI. Trimming pared 0 bases from V and 5 bases from J, leaving 13 bases between.

The chain is built from TRBV6-5 and TRBJ2-2; 7 bases map to TRBD1. CDR3 length: 15 residues. The ends lost 10 bases at V and 4 bases at J; junction bases unmatched: 12. The germline CDR1 and CDR2 sequences are MNHEY and SVGAGI. The CDR3, as DNA: TGTGCCATTGAGACAGGGTCGGTATCCACCGGGGAGCTGTTTTTT. It codes for CAIETGSVSTGELFF.

The chain links TRBV30 to TRBJ1-6; 10 bases agree with TRBD1. The CDR3 length is 12 residues. Per germline, CDR1 GTSNPN and CDR2 SVGIG (reference sequence). Losses at the gene ends were 0 bases for V and 15 bases for J; bases not matched to a gene: 2. CDR3: CAWSVWTGGLHF. DNA for the CDR3: TGTGCCTGGAGTGTCTGGACAGGGGGCCTCCACTTT. Complete variable domain (other parts from reference TRBV30 and TRBJ1-6): SQTIHQWPATLVQPVGSPLSLECTVEGTSNPNLYWYRQAAGRGLQLLFYSVGIGQISSEVPQNLSASRPQDRQFILSSKKLLLSDSGFYLCAWSVWTGGLHFGNGTRLTVT.

The J gene is TRBJ2-1, the V gene TRBV14; the match to TRBD2 covers 7 bases. The ends lost 0 bases at V and 9 bases at J; junction bases unmatched: 8. This CDR3 has 15 amino acids. Germline V CDR1 and CDR2: SGHDN, FVKESK. CDR3 bases: TGTGCCAGCAGCCAAGAACTAGCGACCCGGGGTGAGCAGTTCTTC. Its translation: CASSQELATRGEQFF.

This chain uses TRBV9 with TRBJ2-1; 7 nucleotides match TRBD1. This CDR3 spans 16 amino acids. Germline assignment: CDR1 SGDLS and CDR2 YYNGEE. The junction had 10 bases not matched to a gene; V was cut back by 4 bases and J by 3 bases. The DNA of the CDR3 is TGTGCCAGCAGCCAATCGACAGGGCCGGGCTACAATGAGCAGTTCTTC. It specifies CASSQSTGPGYNEQFF.

The J gene is TRBJ1-2, the V gene TRBV28; D is undetermined. The germline V and J ends were trimmed by 2 bases and 4 bases, with 11 bases remaining between them. Per the germline V gene, CDR1 is MDHEN and CDR2 is SYDVKM. This CDR3 comprises 14 residues. The CDR3 DNA is TGTGCCAGCAGTTTAAGTCCCGGAGTCTATGGCTACACCTTC. The encoded protein is CASSLSPGVYGYTF.

The chain is built from TRBV2 and TRBJ2-1; maybe TRBD2 (6 bases). This CDR3 is built from 15 residues. V was cut by 6 bases and J by 6 bases, with 18 bases left in between. CDR1 and CDR2 from the germline V gene are SNHLY and FYNNEI. CDR3 loop: CASRETSRESNEQFF. The CDR3 region has the DNA TGTGCCAGCAGGGAAACTAGCCGCGAGTCCAATGAGCAGTTCTTC.

This clone was seen only a few times. CDR3: CASSLGLAGADTQYF. The CDR3 DNA reads as TGTGCCAGCAGCTTAGGACTAGCGGGGGCAGATACGCAGTATTTT. V is TRBV7-2 and J is TRBJ2-3, with TRBD2 matching 12 bases. Trimming took 1 base from V and 4 from J; bases not matched to a gene: 0. CDR3 length: 15 amino acids. In germline, CDR1 is SGHTA, CDR2 FQGNSA.

The chain recombines TRBV5-4 with TRBJ1-1, with 8 nucleotides matching TRBD1. J lost 3 bases, V lost 0 bases, and 13 bases had no gene match. Germline V gene lookup returns CDR1 SGHNT and CDR2 YYREEE (reference sequence). The CDR3 spans 18 residues. For the CDR3, the DNA is TGTGCCAGCAGCTTGGGAATTGCAGGGGGCAAGGGGGACACTGAAGCTTTCTTT. The encoded protein is CASSLGIAGGKGDTEAFF.

This chain joins TRBV3-1 (or the pseudogene TRBV3-2) and TRBJ1-1; D unclear. CDR3 length equals 11 residues. Germline V CDR1 and CDR2: LGHDT, YNNKEL (reference sequence). Trimming stripped 6 bases from V and 3 bases from J, with 5 bases between. The CDR3 nucleotides are TGTGCCAGCAGGCACTACACTGAAGCTTTCTTT. This codes for CASRHYTEAFF.

This chain links TRBV10-3 with TRBJ1-3, with 7 bases aligning to TRBD1. In germline, CDR1 is ENHRY, CDR2 SYGVKD. The CDR3 runs 16 residues. The ends lost 6 bases at V and 0 bases at J; junction bases unmatched: 8. The CDR3, as DNA: TGTGCCATCAGGGAGGGGACAGTGAGCTCTGGAAACACCATATATTTT. The encoded protein is CAIREGTVSSGNTIYF.

The chain recombines TRBV19 with TRBJ2-2; D not certain. The CDR3 totals 12 residues. V was clipped by 1 base and J by 5 bases, with 2 bases between them. From germline, CDR1 is LNHDA and CDR2 SQIVND (reference sequence). The chain's CDR3 is CASSIATGELFF. The CDR3 nucleotides are TGTGCCAGTAGTATAGCGACCGGGGAGCTGTTTTTT. Supplemented by reference TRBV19 and TRBJ2-2, the full variable domain reads DGGITQSPKYLFRKEGQNVTLSCEQNLNHDAMYWYRQDPGQGLRLIYYSQIVNDFQKGDIAEGYSVSREKKESFPLTVTSAQKNPTAFYLCASSIATGELFFGEGSRLTVL.

This clone was detected only a few times. The rearrangement uses TRBV30 and TRBJ1-3; the D is unclear. CDR1 and CDR2 from the germline V gene are GTSNPN and SVGIG (reference sequence). This CDR3 is 15 amino acids long. V dropped 4 bases and J dropped 0 bases, with 13 bases sitting between them. DNA for the CDR3: TGTGCCTGGACAAATGAGGTTTACTCTGGAAACACCATATATTTT. Its protein product is CAWTNEVYSGNTIYF.

The gene calls are TRBV24-1 and TRBJ2-5, with 7 bases identical to TRBD2. Germline V gene data show CDR1 as KGHDR and CDR2 as SFDVKD. The CDR3 extends over 14 amino acids. The ends lost 9 bases at V and 2 bases at J; junction bases unmatched: 8. The CDR3 DNA follows: TGTGCCACCGGTTCCGCGGGGGATCAAGAGACCCAGTACTTC. Translated: CATGSAGDQETQYF.

The CDR3 loop is CASSLTRGSDEQFF. In DNA form, the CDR3 reads TGTGCCAGCAGCTTGACTCGGGGGTCGGATGAGCAGTTCTTC. The chain is built from TRBV5-5 and TRBJ2-1; D possibly corresponds to TRBD2 (6 bases). Trimming took off 1 base at V and 8 bases at J, with 13 bases between the two ends. Germline assignment: CDR1 SGHKS and CDR2 YYEKEE (reference sequence). The CDR3 has 14 amino acids.

The V call is TRBV10-3, the J call TRBJ1-6, with TRBD1 matching over 10 bases. The CDR3 length is 13 residues. Germline V gene data show CDR1 as ENHRY and CDR2 as SYGVKD. J gave up 5 bases and V 8 bases, and 0 bases lay outside the gene matches. The CDR3 spells CAIGTGDNSPLHF. The CDR3 nucleotides read TGTGCCATCGGGACAGGGGATAATTCACCCCTCCACTTT.

The chain combines TRBV7-9 with TRBJ1-1, with 9 positions matching TRBD1. The ends lost 5 bases at V and 1 base at J; junction bases unmatched: 11. The CDR3 is 17 residues long. Germline lookup yields CDR1 SEHNR and CDR2 FQNEAQ (reference sequence). The CDR3 loop is CASSPGGQGLSNTEAFF. As DNA, the CDR3 is TGTGCCAGCAGCCCGGGGGGACAGGGTTTATCGAACACTGAAGCTTTCTTT.

The V call is TRBV4-1, the J call TRBJ1-1; maybe TRBD1 (6 bases). V dropped 0 bases and J dropped 4 bases, with 9 bases sitting between them. CDR1 and CDR2 from the germline V gene are MGHRA and YSYEKL. The length of the CDR3 is 14 residues. This chain's CDR3 is CASSQDQGGTEAFF. CDR3 DNA: TGCGCCAGCAGCCAAGATCAAGGGGGCACTGAAGCTTTCTTT.

CDR3 sequence reads: CASTDAARGAYEQYF. Written as DNA, the CDR3 is TGTGCCAGCACCGACGCTGCCAGGGGGGCCTACGAGCAGTACTTC. The chain has TRBV6-5 and TRBJ2-7; D is perhaps TRBD1 (7 bases). Between the trimmed V and J ends, which lost 7 bases and 2 bases, there was a span of 18 bases. CDR1 MNHEY and CDR2 SVGAGI come from the germline V gene. There are 15 residues in the CDR3.